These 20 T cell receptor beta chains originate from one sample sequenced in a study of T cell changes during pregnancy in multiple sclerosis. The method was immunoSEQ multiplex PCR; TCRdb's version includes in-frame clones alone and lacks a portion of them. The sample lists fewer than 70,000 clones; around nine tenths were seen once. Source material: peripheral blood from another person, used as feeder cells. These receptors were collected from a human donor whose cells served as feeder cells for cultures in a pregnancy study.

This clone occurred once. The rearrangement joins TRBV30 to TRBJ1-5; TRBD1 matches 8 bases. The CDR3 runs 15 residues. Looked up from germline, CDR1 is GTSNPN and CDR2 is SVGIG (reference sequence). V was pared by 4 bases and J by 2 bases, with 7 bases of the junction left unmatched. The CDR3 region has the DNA TGTGCCTGGACCCGCGGACAGGGACGCAATCAGCCCCAGCATTTT. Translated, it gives CAWTRGQGRNQPQHF.

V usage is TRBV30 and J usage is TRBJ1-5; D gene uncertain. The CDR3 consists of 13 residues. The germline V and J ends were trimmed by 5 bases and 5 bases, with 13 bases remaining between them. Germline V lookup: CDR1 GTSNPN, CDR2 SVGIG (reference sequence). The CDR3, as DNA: TGTGCCTGGTCCCGGGAGGCGGATCAGCCCCAGCATTTT. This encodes CAWSREADQPQHF.

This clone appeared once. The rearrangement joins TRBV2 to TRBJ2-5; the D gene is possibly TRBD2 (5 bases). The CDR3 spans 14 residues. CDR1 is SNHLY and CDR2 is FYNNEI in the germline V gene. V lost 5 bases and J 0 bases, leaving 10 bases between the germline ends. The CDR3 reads CASSTRLYQETQYF. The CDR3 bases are TGTGCCAGCAGTACTAGACTGTACCAAGAGACCCAGTACTTC.

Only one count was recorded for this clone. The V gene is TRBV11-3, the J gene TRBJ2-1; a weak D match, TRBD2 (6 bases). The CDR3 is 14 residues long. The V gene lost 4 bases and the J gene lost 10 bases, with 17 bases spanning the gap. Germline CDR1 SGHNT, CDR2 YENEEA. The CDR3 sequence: CASSSHYAGQEQFF. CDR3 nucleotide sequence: TGTGCCAGCAGCTCTCATTATGCGGGGCAAGAGCAGTTCTTC.

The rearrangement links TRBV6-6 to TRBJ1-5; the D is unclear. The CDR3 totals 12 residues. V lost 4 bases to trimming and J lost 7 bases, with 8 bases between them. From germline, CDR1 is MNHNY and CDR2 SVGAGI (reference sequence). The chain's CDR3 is CASSSPRQPQHF. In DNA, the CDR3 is TGTGCCAGCAGTTCCCCTCGACAGCCCCAGCATTTT.

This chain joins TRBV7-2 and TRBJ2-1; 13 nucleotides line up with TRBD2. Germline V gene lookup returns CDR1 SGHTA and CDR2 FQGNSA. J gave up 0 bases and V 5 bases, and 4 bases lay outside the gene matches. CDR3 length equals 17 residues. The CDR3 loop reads CASSPWTSGSSYNEQFF. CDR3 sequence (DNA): TGTGCCAGCAGCCCTTGGACTAGCGGGAGCTCCTACAATGAGCAGTTCTTC.

The CDR3 bases are TGTGCCAGCACCAACACGCCGGCCAGCGCCCCGGAGGGCTACACCTTC. Protein: CASTNTPASAPEGYTF. V gene TRBV16 combines with J gene TRBJ1-2; D not certain. The length of the CDR3 is 16 residues. Germline V gene sequence: CDR1 KGHSY, CDR2 FQNENV. The V end was cut by 7 bases, the J end by 8 bases, with 26 bases between.

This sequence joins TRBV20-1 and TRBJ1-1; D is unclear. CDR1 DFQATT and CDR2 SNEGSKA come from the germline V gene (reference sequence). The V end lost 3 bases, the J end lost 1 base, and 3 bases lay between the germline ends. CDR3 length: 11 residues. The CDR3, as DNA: TGCAGTGCTAGCAAGAACACTGAAGCTTTCTTT. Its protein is CSASKNTEAFF.

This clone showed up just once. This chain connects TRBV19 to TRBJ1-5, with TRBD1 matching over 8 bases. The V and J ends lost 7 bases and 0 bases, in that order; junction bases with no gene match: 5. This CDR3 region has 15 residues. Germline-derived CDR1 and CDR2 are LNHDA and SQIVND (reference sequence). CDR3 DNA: TGTGCCAGTAACATCGACAGGGGTAGCAATCAGCCCCAGCATTTT. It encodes CASNIDRGSNQPQHF.

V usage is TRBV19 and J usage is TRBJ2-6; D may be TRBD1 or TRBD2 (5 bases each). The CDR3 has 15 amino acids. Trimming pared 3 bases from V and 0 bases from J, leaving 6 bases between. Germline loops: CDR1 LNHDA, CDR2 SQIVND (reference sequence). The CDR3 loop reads CASSIGGSGANVLTF. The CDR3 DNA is TGTGCCAGTAGTATTGGGGGCTCTGGGGCCAACGTCCTGACTTTC.

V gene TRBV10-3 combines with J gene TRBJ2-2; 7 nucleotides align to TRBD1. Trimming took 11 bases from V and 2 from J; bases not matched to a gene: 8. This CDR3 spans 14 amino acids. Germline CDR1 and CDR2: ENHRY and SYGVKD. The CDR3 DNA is TGTGCCGCCTCCGGGACAGCTAACACCGGGGAGCTGTTTTTT. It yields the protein CAASGTANTGELFF.

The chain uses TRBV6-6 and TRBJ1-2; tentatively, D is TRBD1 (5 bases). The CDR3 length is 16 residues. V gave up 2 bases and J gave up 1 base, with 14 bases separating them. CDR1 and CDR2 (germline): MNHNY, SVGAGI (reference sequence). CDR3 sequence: CASSYRGADLNYGYTF. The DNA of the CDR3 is TGTGCCAGCAGTTACAGGGGCGCAGACCTTAACTATGGCTACACCTTC.

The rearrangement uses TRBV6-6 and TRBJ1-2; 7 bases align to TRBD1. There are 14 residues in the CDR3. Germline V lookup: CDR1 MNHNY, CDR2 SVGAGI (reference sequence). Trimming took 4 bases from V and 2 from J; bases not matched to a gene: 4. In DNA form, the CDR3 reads TGTGCCAGCAGTTTACCGGGACAGAACTATGGCTACACCTTC. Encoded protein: CASSLPGQNYGYTF.

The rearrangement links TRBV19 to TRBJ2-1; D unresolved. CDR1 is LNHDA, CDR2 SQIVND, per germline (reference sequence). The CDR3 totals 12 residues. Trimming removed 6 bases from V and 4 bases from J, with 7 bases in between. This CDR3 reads CASRNWYNEQFF. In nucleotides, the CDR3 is TGTGCCAGTAGAAATTGGTACAATGAGCAGTTCTTC.

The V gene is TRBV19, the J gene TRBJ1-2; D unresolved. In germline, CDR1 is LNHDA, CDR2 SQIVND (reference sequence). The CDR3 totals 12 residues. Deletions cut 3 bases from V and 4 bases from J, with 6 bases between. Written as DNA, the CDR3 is TGTGCCAGTAGTATCCTGGGCTATGGCTACACCTTC. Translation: CASSILGYGYTF.

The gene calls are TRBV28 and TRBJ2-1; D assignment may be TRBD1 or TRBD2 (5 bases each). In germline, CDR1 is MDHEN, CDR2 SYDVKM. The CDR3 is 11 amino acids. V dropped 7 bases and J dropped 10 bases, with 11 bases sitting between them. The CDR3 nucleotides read TGTGCCAGCACCCGGGGCGAAGAGCAGTTCTTC. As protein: CASTRGEEQFF.

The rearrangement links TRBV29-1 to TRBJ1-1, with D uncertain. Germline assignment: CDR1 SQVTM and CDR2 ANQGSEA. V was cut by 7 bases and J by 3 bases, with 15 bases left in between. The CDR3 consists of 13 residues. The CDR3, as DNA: TGCAGCGCCTCTTTGAGGGATGACACTGAAGCTTTCTTT. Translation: CSASLRDDTEAFF. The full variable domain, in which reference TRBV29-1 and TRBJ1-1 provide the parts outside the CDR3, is SAVISQKPSRDICQRGTSLTIQCQVDSQVTMMFWYRQQPGQSLTLIATANQGSEATYESGFVIDKFPISRPNLTFSTLTVSNMSPEDSSIYLCSASLRDDTEAFFGQGTRLTVV.

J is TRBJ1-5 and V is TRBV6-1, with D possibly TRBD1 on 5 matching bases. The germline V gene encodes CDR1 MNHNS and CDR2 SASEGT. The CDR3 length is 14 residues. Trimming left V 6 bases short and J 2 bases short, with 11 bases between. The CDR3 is CASSPGGGNQPQHF. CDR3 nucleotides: TGTGCCAGCAGCCCGGGGGGGGGCAATCAGCCCCAGCATTTT.

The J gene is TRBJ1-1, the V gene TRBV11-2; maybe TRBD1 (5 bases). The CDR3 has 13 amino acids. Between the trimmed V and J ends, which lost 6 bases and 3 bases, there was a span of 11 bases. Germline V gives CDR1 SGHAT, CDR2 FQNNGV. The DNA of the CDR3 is TGTGCCAGCAGACGGGACGGTTACACTGAAGCTTTCTTT. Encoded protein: CASRRDGYTEAFF.

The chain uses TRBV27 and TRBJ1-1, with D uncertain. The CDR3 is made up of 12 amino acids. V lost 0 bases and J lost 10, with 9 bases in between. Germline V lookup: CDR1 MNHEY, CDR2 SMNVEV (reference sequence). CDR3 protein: CASSLSQGRAFF. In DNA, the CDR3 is TGTGCCAGCAGTTTATCTCAAGGGCGAGCTTTCTTT.